This entry lists 19 T cell receptor beta chains sequenced from one sample in a study of graft-versus-host responses after intestinal transplantation. Produced via immunoSEQ multiplex PCR; TCRdb's table is partial and in-frame only. The sample records around 20,000 clones, under 50% being singletons. Sequencing used alloreactive CD4+ T cells from a mixed lymphocyte reaction culture, obtained before intestinal transplant. The subset was: CFSE-low proliferating T cells sorted from approximately six-day pre-transplant mixed lymphocyte reaction (GvH or HvG direction). The receptor source for this set is a human patient who received an intestinal transplant.

The gene calls are TRBV10-3 and TRBJ2-2; TRBD1 might be the D (5 bases). The V gene lost 7 bases and the J gene lost 3 bases, with 9 bases spanning the gap. Germline CDR1 and CDR2: ENHRY and SYGVKD. The CDR3 consists of 13 residues. CDR3 loop: CAITLQDTGELFF. CDR3 DNA sequence: TGTGCCATCACCTTACAGGACACCGGGGAGCTGTTTTTT.

This clone was seen only once. This chain joins TRBV7-6 and TRBJ1-1; no clear D gene. Deletions cut 4 bases from V and 2 bases from J, with 8 bases between. The CDR3 spans 13 residues. The germline V gene encodes CDR1 SGHVS and CDR2 FNYEAQ. CDR3 bases: TGTGCCAGCAGCTCGAACACAAACACTGAAGCTTTCTTT. This gives the protein CASSSNTNTEAFF. The full variable domain, its missing parts supplied by reference TRBV7-6 and TRBJ1-1, is GAGVSQSPRYKVTKRGQDVALRCDPISGHVSLYWYRQALGQGPEFLTYFNYEAQQDKSGLPNDRFSAERPEGSISTLTIQRTEQRDSAMYRCASSSNTNTEAFFGQGTRLTVV.

CDR3 nucleotides: TGTGCCACCCGGCGGAGGGGCATAGGTTCACCCCTCCACTTT. Translated, it gives CATRRRGIGSPLHF. The V call is TRBV27, the J call TRBJ1-6, with D possibly being TRBD1 (5 bases). This CDR3 region has 14 residues. Germline assignment: CDR1 MNHEY and CDR2 SMNVEV (reference sequence). Trimming cost V 10 bases and J 9 bases, with 19 bases left between them.

The V gene is TRBV11-2, the J gene TRBJ2-7; 7 bases line up with TRBD1. V was clipped by 5 bases and J by 4 bases; unmatched bases: 14. The CDR3 contains 16 residues. The germline V gene encodes CDR1 SGHAT and CDR2 FQNNGV. Here the CDR3 reads CASSVGDRALGYEQYF. The CDR3, as DNA: TGTGCCAGCAGCGTTGGAGACAGGGCACTTGGTTACGAGCAGTACTTC.

This clone was counted between two and nine times. The V call is TRBV6-5, the J call TRBJ2-4; weak D call: TRBD1 (6 bases). Germline CDR1 MNHEY, CDR2 SVGAGI. The CDR3 is made up of 12 amino acids. V was trimmed by 8 bases and J by 8 bases, leaving 13 bases between them. CDR3 coding DNA: TGTGCCAGCGGGGGCGCGTTCCACATTCAGTACTTC. Amino acids: CASGGAFHIQYF.

This clone was seen more than once but under ten times. This chain joins TRBV7-2 and TRBJ2-7; tentatively, D is TRBD2 (5 bases). CDR3 size: 15 residues. CDR1 and CDR2 from the germline V gene are SGHTA and FQGNSA. V dropped 2 bases and J dropped 0 bases, with 11 bases sitting between them. CDR3: CASSLLATISYEQYF. The CDR3, as DNA: TGTGCCAGCAGCTTACTAGCCACCATCTCCTACGAGCAGTACTTC. Drawing the rest from reference TRBV7-2 and TRBJ2-7, the complete variable domain is GAGVSQSPSNKVTEKGKDVELRCDPISGHTALYWYRQSLGQGLEFLIYFQGNSAPDKSGLPSDRFSAERTGGSVSTLTIQRTQQEDSAVYLCASSLLATISYEQYFGPGTRLTVT.

The genes are TRBV23-1 and TRBJ2-5; 7 bases map to TRBD1. TRBV23-1 has ORF status, its function being uncertain. V shed 5 bases, J shed 5 bases, and the junction held 14 bases outside the gene matches. The CDR3 extends over 16 amino acids. The CDR3 here is CASSSGTLQGKETQYF. The CDR3 coding sequence is TGCGCCAGCAGTTCGGGGACCTTACAGGGGAAGGAGACCCAGTACTTC.

In nucleotides, the CDR3 is TGTGCCAGCAGTTTCGTCGAGGGGGAGACATCCTCCTACGAGCAGTACTTC. This codes for CASSFVEGETSSYEQYF. The chain joins TRBV28 to TRBJ2-7; the D gene is possibly TRBD1 (6 bases). Between the trimmed V and J ends, which lost 3 bases and 0 bases, there was a span of 18 bases. The CDR3 loop spans 17 amino acids. CDR1 is MDHEN and CDR2 is SYDVKM in the germline V gene.

The rearrangement links TRBV18 to TRBJ1-2; D gene ambiguous. Deletions cut 2 bases from V and 4 bases from J, with 11 bases between. This CDR3 spans 14 amino acids. Germline V CDR1 and CDR2: KGHSH, LQKENI. The chain's CDR3 is CASSPLGTRYGYTF. The CDR3 nucleotides read TGTGCCAGCTCACCATTGGGCACTCGCTATGGCTACACCTTC.

The V and J genes are TRBV18 and TRBJ1-2, with D perhaps matching TRBD1 (6 bases). There are 15 residues in the CDR3. V was trimmed by 2 bases and J by 1 base, leaving 11 bases between them. Germline loops: CDR1 KGHSH, CDR2 LQKENI. The CDR3 reads CASSPLDSSNYGYTF. CDR3 coding DNA: TGTGCCAGCTCACCATTGGACAGCAGTAACTATGGCTACACCTTC.

The rearrangement joins TRBV2 to TRBJ2-7, with D unclear. This CDR3 spans 10 amino acids. CDR1 and CDR2 (germline): SNHLY, FYNNEI. The V end was cut by 7 bases, the J end by 4 bases, with 5 bases between. As DNA, the CDR3 is TGTGCCAGCAAAGCTTACGAGCAGTACTTC. Translated, it gives CASKAYEQYF.

This clone was recorded a few times. J is TRBJ2-2 and V is TRBV7-2; 7 bases align to TRBD2. The CDR3 length is 15 residues. V lost 3 bases and J lost 4; bases outside the gene matches: 5. Germline lookup yields CDR1 SGHTA and CDR2 FQGNSA. CDR3 protein: CASSFGTTTTGELFF. CDR3 DNA: TGTGCCAGCAGCTTTGGGACTACTACCACCGGGGAGCTGTTTTTT. Filled out from reference TRBV7-2 and TRBJ2-2, the complete variable domain reads GAGVSQSPSNKVTEKGKDVELRCDPISGHTALYWYRQSLGQGLEFLIYFQGNSAPDKSGLPSDRFSAERTGGSVSTLTIQRTQQEDSAVYLCASSFGTTTTGELFFGEGSRLTVL.

Turning to this clone: The same CDR3 can be traced to other DNA sequences in this sample. The chain combines TRBV18 with TRBJ2-5; 7 bases are shared with TRBD2. CDR3 length: 16 amino acids. Unmatched junction bases numbered 11, after V lost 4 bases and J lost 3 bases. Germline values: CDR1 KGHSH, CDR2 LQKENI. DNA for the CDR3: TGTGCCAGCTCACAGATTTTGTTGGGACTAAAAGAGACCCAGTACTTC. Its protein is CASSQILLGLKETQYF.

This sequence joins TRBV5-1 and TRBJ1-1; 7 bases are a match to TRBD1. The junction had 12 bases not matched to a gene; V was cut back by 0 bases and J by 10 bases. Germline CDR1 is SGHRS and CDR2 is YFSETQ. This CDR3 is built from 15 residues. CDR3 bases: TGCGCCAGCAGCTTGGAGTCTCGACTACAGGGGCGAGCTTTCTTT. Its protein product is CASSLESRLQGRAFF.

This clone has just one count. Other DNA sequences in the sample encode the same CDR3. J is TRBJ2-2 and V is TRBV18; D is unclear. Germline assignment: CDR1 KGHSH and CDR2 LQKENI. CDR3 length: 14 residues. V was shortened by 3 bases and J by 4 bases, with 9 bases between the two germline ends. The chain's CDR3 is CASSPNYFTGELFF. CDR3 nucleotides: TGTGCCAGCTCACCGAACTACTTCACCGGGGAGCTGTTTTTT. Together with reference TRBV18 and TRBJ2-2, the CDR3 gives the full variable domain: NAGVMQNPRHLVRRRGQEARLRCSPMKGHSHVYWYRQLPEEGLKFMVYLQKENIIDESGMPKERFSAEFPKEGPSILRIQQVVRGDSAAYFCASSPNYFTGELFFGEGSRLTVL.

The rearrangement uses TRBV2 and TRBJ2-3; weak D call: TRBD2 (6 bases). The V gene's germline CDR1 is SNHLY and CDR2 FYNNEI. Between the trimmed V and J ends, which lost 10 bases and 6 bases, there was a span of 14 bases. The CDR3 runs 12 residues. Written as DNA, the CDR3 is TGTGCCACCCAAGGGGAGGCCGATACGCAGTATTTT. Translation: CATQGEADTQYF.

The chain is built from TRBV2 and TRBJ2-7, with a tentative D call TRBD1 (6 bases). There are 15 residues in the CDR3. Germline assignment: CDR1 SNHLY and CDR2 FYNNEI. V lost 3 bases and J 3 bases, leaving 15 bases between the germline ends. The CDR3 nucleotides are TGTGCCAGCAGTGAGGGGGCGTCCCCCTACTACGAGCAGTACTTC. Amino acid sequence: CASSEGASPYYEQYF. The variable domain in full, completed from reference TRBV2 and TRBJ2-7, reads EPEVTQTPSHQVTQMGQEVILRCVPISNHLYFYWYRQILGQKVEFLVSFYNNEISEKSEIFDDQFSVERPDGSNFTLKIRSTKLEDSAMYFCASSEGASPYYEQYFGPGTRLTVT.

The sample holds a few counts of this clone. The V call is TRBV29-1, the J call TRBJ1-1, with 8 bases fitting TRBD1. The CDR3 covers 13 residues. CDR1 is SQVTM and CDR2 is ANQGSEA in the germline V gene. J lost 1 base, V lost 7 bases, and 5 bases had no gene match. CDR3 sequence: CSANRGENTEAFF. DNA of the CDR3: TGCAGCGCCAACAGGGGGGAGAACACTGAAGCTTTCTTT.

A word on this clone: This CDR3 is also generated by other DNA sequences in the sample. The chain couples TRBV29-1 to TRBJ1-2; D may be TRBD1 (6 bases). Trimming pared 6 bases from V and 4 bases from J, leaving 24 bases between. CDR1 and CDR2 (germline): SQVTM, ANQGSEA. The CDR3 spans 16 residues. The CDR3 region is CSVGGALRGGSYGYTF. CDR3 in DNA: TGCAGCGTGGGGGGGGCCCTGCGGGGGGGGAGCTATGGCTACACCTTC.